This T cell receptor beta chain was profiled in a study of T cell responses to AZD1222 COVID-19 vaccine. Doses given second, at about 4 or about 12 weeks, were pooled. Clones were read by immunoSEQ multiplex PCR, and TCRdb kept only the in-frame ones, dropping some. The top ten hold 6% to 8% of the sample, which has roughly 120,000 clones, around 89% seen once. V lost 9 bases, J lost 3 bases, and 3 bases stayed unmatched. Germline V gives CDR1 MDHEN, CDR2 SYDVKM. There are 13 residues in the CDR3. This clonotype was obtained from an adult who received the AZD1222 COVID-19 vaccine. The sequences come from peripheral blood, collected 28 days after the second AZD1222 dose. The V and J genes are TRBV28 and TRBJ2-7, with 12 bases matching TRBD2. CDR3 in DNA: TGTGCCAGTCGACTAGCGGGGGACTACGAGCAGTACTTC. Translation: CASRLAGDYEQYF.